These 2 T cell receptor beta chains originate from one sample sequenced in a study of T cells after yellow fever vaccination. TCRdb re-analysed the 5' RACE reads in MiXCR, keeping a single row per CDR3 protein. The repertoire has around 350,000 distinct CDR3 sequences, approximately 5.7% of them found once; the top ten carry about 15%. The sample here was PBMCs, taken 5 days after the yellow fever booster vaccination. These TCRs come from a man aged 25-45 years who received the YFV17D yellow fever vaccine.

The chain joins TRBV28 to TRBJ1-2; TRBD1 agrees at 7 bases. The CDR3 is made up of 14 amino acids. Germline V gene lookup returns CDR1 MDHEN and CDR2 SYDVKM. J gave up 2 bases and V 6 bases, and 6 bases lay outside the gene matches. The DNA for the CDR3 is TGTGCCAGCAGCCCGAGGGGGCGAAACTATGGCTACACCTTC. Translating it yields CASSPRGRNYGYTF.

V usage is TRBV4-3 and J usage is TRBJ2-2, with 8 positions matching TRBD2. CDR1 is LGHNA and CDR2 is YSLEER in the germline V gene. J lost 4 bases, V lost 2 bases, and 6 bases had no gene match. This CDR3 comprises 16 residues. CDR3 DNA sequence: TGCGCCAGCAGCCAACCAACTGCGGGAGGCACCGGGGAGCTGTTTTTT. Translated: CASSQPTAGGTGELFF.